These 20 T cell receptor beta chains were all obtained from the same sample, sequenced in a study of human T cells and chemical hapten exposure. TCRdb independently ran MiXCR on the RACE reads; one entry per CDR3 protein. The sample lists some 100,000 distinct CDR3 sequences, around 9.3% seen once, with approximately 1.9% in the top ten. The time point denotes: patch test 2, 6 weeks after DPC sensitization. Regarding treatment: therapeutic diphenylcyclopropenone sensitization with weekly scalp DPC. The sample in question was whole blood, obtained in connection with sensitization to the hapten diphenylcyclopropenone (DPC). All receptors derive from a woman in her thirties or forties with alopecia areata. Some clones in this sample may be carry-over from other donors' samples.

In its sample, this clonotype was seen many times. The chain couples TRBV18 to TRBJ1-6; D possibly corresponds to TRBD1 (6 bases). Germline assignment: CDR1 KGHSH and CDR2 LQKENI. The CDR3 runs 15 residues. The V end lost 3 bases, the J end lost 6 bases, and 12 bases lay between the germline ends. As DNA, the CDR3 is TGTGCCAGCTCACCCGGACAGTTCGTTAATTCACCCCTCCACTTT. Translated: CASSPGQFVNSPLHF. Full variable domain (remainder filled in from reference TRBV18 and TRBJ1-6): NAGVMQNPRHLVRRRGQEARLRCSPMKGHSHVYWYRQLPEEGLKFMVYLQKENIIDESGMPKERFSAEFPKEGPSILRIQQVVRGDSAAYFCASSPGQFVNSPLHFGNGTRLTVT.

This clonotype was seen only a few times. The J gene is TRBJ2-3, the V gene TRBV12-3 or TRBV12-4, with D possibly TRBD1 on 6 matching bases. V shed 5 bases and J shed 2 bases, with 11 bases lying between them. CDR3 size: 14 residues. The CDR3 DNA reads as TGTGCCAGCAGTCCTCGACAGGCCACAGATACGCAGTATTTT. Its protein is CASSPRQATDTQYF.

This clonotype has just a few counts. The chain couples TRBV11-2 to TRBJ2-2; no clear D. The CDR3 consists of 13 residues. V dropped 4 bases and J dropped 1 base, with 4 bases sitting between them. Germline V CDR1 and CDR2: SGHAT, FQNNGV. CDR3 loop: CASSSMNTGELFF. The CDR3, as DNA: TGTGCCAGCAGCTCCATGAACACCGGGGAGCTGTTTTTT.

The V gene is TRBV27, the J gene TRBJ2-5, with D uncertain. The germline V gene has CDR1 MNHEY and CDR2 SMNVEV (reference sequence). CDR3 size: 14 residues. With 10 bases removed from V and 3 bases from J, the gap between germline ends came to 18 bases. CDR3 nucleotide sequence: TGTGCCAACAGAAAGGGTCTAGGGAAAGAGACCCAGTACTTC. This translates into CANRKGLGKETQYF.

Ten or more counts support this clonotype. CDR3 DNA sequence: TGTGCCAGCAGCTCCGGACTAGCGGGAGTCACCGGGGAGCTGTTTTTT. Translated: CASSSGLAGVTGELFF. The chain carries TRBV7-3 and TRBJ2-2; 13 bases align to TRBD2. The CDR3 covers 16 residues. Trimming took 4 bases from V and 4 from J; bases not matched to a gene: 3. Germline V gene lookup returns CDR1 SGHTA and CDR2 FQGTGA.

The rearrangement joins TRBV9 to TRBJ2-3, with TRBD2 matching over 13 bases. Germline lookup yields CDR1 SGDLS and CDR2 YYNGEE. CDR3 size: 15 residues. V lost 4 bases, J lost 4 bases, and 3 bases stayed unmatched. DNA of the CDR3: TGTGCCAGCAGCCAGACTAGCGGGAGGCCAGATACGCAGTATTTT. Translating it yields CASSQTSGRPDTQYF. The variable domain in full, with the rest retrieved from reference TRBV9 and TRBJ2-3, is DSGVTQTPKHLITATGQRVTLRCSPRSGDLSVYWYQQSLDQGLQFLIQYYNGEERAKGNILERFSAQQFPDLHSELNLSSLELGDSALYFCASSQTSGRPDTQYFGPGTRLTVL.

The chain is built from TRBV27 and TRBJ1-1; D call uncertain. Trimming took 3 bases from V and 7 from J, leaving 18 bases between them. CDR1 and CDR2 from the germline V gene are MNHEY and SMNVEV (reference sequence). The CDR3 is 15 residues long. CDR3 bases: TGTGCCAGCAGTTTCTCACCCCTGGGAGGGATTGAAGCTTTCTTT. It is translated as CASSFSPLGGIEAFF.

This clonotype was counted at least ten times. CDR3 DNA: TGTGCCACTAACTCTCTCGGGCGGGGGAGAACCGGGGAGCTGTTTTTT. Protein product: CATNSLGRGRTGELFF. The chain combines TRBV19 with TRBJ2-2; TRBD2 agrees at 7 bases. The CDR3 is 16 residues long. CDR1 and CDR2 from the germline V gene are LNHDA and SQIVND (reference sequence). Germline trimming cut 10 bases from V and 5 bases from J; bases unmatched to any gene: 16.

The rearrangement links TRBV6-1 to TRBJ2-7, with TRBD2 identical over 12 bases. V was clipped by 0 bases and J by 4 bases; unmatched bases: 10. This CDR3 contains 18 residues. The germline CDR1 and CDR2 sequences are MNHNS and SASEGT. Here the CDR3 DNA reads TGTGCCAGCAGTGAAGCGCTTCTAGCGGGAGGGCTCCAGTACGAGCAGTACTTC. Encoded protein: CASSEALLAGGLQYEQYF.

A few counts support this clonotype. The V and J genes are TRBV28 and TRBJ1-2; D is ambiguous. Trimming cost V 5 bases and J 8 bases, with 15 bases left between them. The CDR3 loop spans 13 amino acids. The germline gives CDR1 MDHEN, CDR2 SYDVKM. The CDR3 bases are TGTGCCAGCAGTCAGGCTGGGATGGTCGGCTACACCTTC. This codes for CASSQAGMVGYTF.

The rearrangement uses TRBV20-1 and TRBJ2-1; no reliable D call. The CDR3 runs 10 residues. CDR1 is DFQATT, CDR2 SNEGSKA, per germline (reference sequence). V was pared by 5 bases and J by 6 bases, with 5 bases between. The CDR3 DNA reads as TGCAGTGCTCTGATCAATGAGCAGTTCTTC. Its translation is CSALINEQFF.

The V gene is TRBV11-2, the J gene TRBJ2-3, with D perhaps TRBD1 or TRBD2 (6 bases each). V was clipped by 4 bases and J by 5 bases, with 28 bases between them. The CDR3 length is 19 residues. CDR1 and CDR2 from the germline V gene are SGHAT and FQNNGV. This CDR3 is CASSSPRGLGQGIGDTQYF. Here the CDR3 DNA reads TGTGCCAGCAGCTCACCACGGGGGCTGGGGCAGGGGATAGGAGATACGCAGTATTTT. The entire variable domain, with the rest obtained from reference TRBV11-2 and TRBJ2-3, is as follows: EAGVAQSPRYKIIEKRQSVAFWCNPISGHATLYWYQQILGQGPKLLIQFQNNGVVDDSQLPKDRFSAERLKGVDSTLKIQPAKLEDSAVYLCASSSPRGLGQGIGDTQYFGPGTRLTVL.

This clonotype has more than one count but fewer than ten. The chain links TRBV20-1 to TRBJ2-7; no clear D gene. Germline-derived CDR1 and CDR2 are DFQATT and SNEGSKA (reference sequence). V dropped 2 bases and J dropped 0 bases, with 8 bases sitting between them. There are 13 residues in the CDR3. The CDR3 reads CSARKPGSYEQYF. The CDR3 DNA is TGCAGTGCTAGAAAGCCGGGCTCCTACGAGCAGTACTTC.

The chain recombines TRBV2 with TRBJ2-7, with TRBD1 identical over 7 bases. V was clipped by 5 bases and J by 3 bases; unmatched bases: 7. The CDR3 sequence is 14 residues long. Germline V gives CDR1 SNHLY, CDR2 FYNNEI. CDR3 region: CASSKTGNLYEQYF. CDR3 sequence (DNA): TGTGCCAGCAGTAAGACAGGGAATCTCTACGAGCAGTACTTC. Looking up the rest from reference TRBV2 and TRBJ2-7 gives the full variable domain: EPEVTQTPSHQVTQMGQEVILRCVPISNHLYFYWYRQILGQKVEFLVSFYNNEISEKSEIFDDQFSVERPDGSNFTLKIRSTKLEDSAMYFCASSKTGNLYEQYFGPGTRLTVT.

The chain employs TRBV20-1 and TRBJ2-2; D possibly uses TRBD1 or TRBD2 (5 bases each). Germline V lookup: CDR1 DFQATT, CDR2 SNEGSKA (reference sequence). V was pared by 6 bases and J by 4 bases, with 18 bases between. The CDR3 extends over 15 amino acids. CDR3 sequence reads: CSAGLGARSTGELFF. In DNA, the CDR3 is TGCAGTGCGGGTCTCGGGGCCCGGAGCACCGGGGAGCTGTTTTTT.

This clonotype was detected a few times. The chain combines TRBV24-1 with TRBJ2-1; 7 bases match TRBD2. CDR1 is KGHDR, CDR2 SFDVKD, per germline. CDR3 length equals 13 residues. V lost 4 bases, J lost 11 bases, and 7 bases stayed unmatched. CDR3 DNA: TGTGCCACCAGTGACCGGGCTAGCGGTCAGCAGTTCTTC. Translation gives CATSDRASGQQFF.

This rearrangement joins TRBV6-5 to TRBJ1-1; maybe TRBD1 (6 bases). CDR1 and CDR2 from the germline V gene are MNHEY and SVGAGI. This CDR3 contains 13 residues. V gave up 6 bases and J gave up 5 bases, with 13 bases separating them. CDR3 sequence: CASSSRGGTEAFF. The CDR3 region has the DNA TGTGCCAGCAGCTCCAGGGGAGGGACTGAAGCTTTCTTT.

The CDR3 DNA reads TGTGCCAGCAGCCGAAGCGCCGCATTTGCGGCTAATGAAAAACTGTTTTTT. As protein: CASSRSAAFAANEKLFF. The chain joins TRBV3-1 to TRBJ1-4, with D uncertain. Germline loops: CDR1 LGHDT, CDR2 YNNKEL (reference sequence). Trimming took 4 bases from V and 3 from J, leaving 18 bases between them. CDR3 length equals 17 residues.

J is TRBJ2-3 and V is TRBV7-2; perhaps TRBD2 as D (5 bases). This CDR3 is built from 15 residues. Germline values: CDR1 SGHTA, CDR2 FQGNSA. The V end was cut by 1 base, the J end by 5 bases, with 13 bases between. The CDR3: CASSLDFVGVDTQYF. The DNA for the CDR3 is TGTGCCAGCAGCTTAGATTTTGTGGGAGTAGATACGCAGTATTTT.

This clonotype was counted between two and nine times. J is TRBJ2-4 and V is TRBV20-1; TRBD1 is a possible D gene (5 bases). The CDR3 loop spans 15 amino acids. Germline V lookup: CDR1 DFQATT, CDR2 SNEGSKA (reference sequence). Trimming removed 6 bases at V and 6 bases at J, with 21 bases between. In DNA form, the CDR3 reads TGCAGTGCCCTGGGGATACAGGCGTATGGAAACATTCAGTACTTC. Amino acid sequence: CSALGIQAYGNIQYF.